These 13 T cell receptor beta chains were sequenced from one sample in a study of control samples from healthy donors and cancer patients. TCRdb's table, derived via immunoSEQ multiplex PCR, lists solely in-frame clones and lacks some. The profile shows 70,000 or so clones, about 90% of them singletons. Sequenced: PBMCs. Receptor source: a man aged 55 to 70 with lung cancer.

The rearrangement joins TRBV11-3 to TRBJ2-3, with 10 bases lining up with TRBD2. Germline values: CDR1 SGHNT, CDR2 YENEEA. V was clipped by 4 bases and J by 5 bases; unmatched bases: 0. There are 13 residues in the CDR3. CDR3 residues: CASSSSGGDTQYF. The CDR3 nucleotides are TGTGCCAGCAGCTCTAGCGGGGGAGATACGCAGTATTTT.

The chain employs TRBV5-1 and TRBJ2-3; D unclear. The germline gives CDR1 SGHRS, CDR2 YFSETQ. The CDR3 is 14 amino acids. Trimming took off 7 bases at V and 0 bases at J, with 12 bases between the two ends. This CDR3 reads CASWSLLSTDTQYF. The CDR3 DNA follows: TGCGCCAGCTGGAGCCTACTTAGCACAGATACGCAGTATTTT.

The rearrangement links TRBV3-1 (or the pseudogene TRBV3-2) to TRBJ1-2, with D perhaps matching TRBD1 (6 bases). The CDR3 covers 13 residues. V lost 4 bases and J lost 6, with 12 bases in between. Germline V lookup: CDR1 LGHDT, CDR2 YNNKEL (reference sequence). The CDR3 region is CASSPQGIDGYTF. The CDR3 coding sequence is TGTGCCAGCAGCCCACAGGGTATAGATGGCTACACCTTC.

The V gene is TRBV9, the J gene TRBJ1-1; D not resolved. V lost 2 bases, J lost 4 bases, and 6 bases lay in between. The CDR3 is 12 residues long. Germline CDR1 reads SGDLS; CDR2 reads YYNGEE. Here the CDR3 reads CASSVGGTEAFF. As DNA, the CDR3 is TGTGCCAGCAGCGTCGGAGGCACTGAAGCTTTCTTT.

V and J are TRBV2 and TRBJ2-7, with TRBD1 matching over 9 bases. V shed 6 bases and J 6 bases; nucleotides not matched to a gene: 9. The CDR3 is 14 amino acids. Per the germline V gene, CDR1 is SNHLY and CDR2 is FYNNEI. The CDR3 DNA reads as TGTGCCAGCAGCGATTCAACAGGGGGCGGCGAGCAGTACGTC. This encodes CASSDSTGGGEQYV.

The count of this clone is one. This chain uses TRBV9 with TRBJ2-2; D not resolved. CDR3 length equals 14 residues. CDR1 is SGDLS, CDR2 YYNGEE, per germline. The ends were cut back, 0 bases at V and 6 bases at J, with 9 bases in the middle. In DNA, the CDR3 is TGTGCCAGCAGCGTAGAGGCGTGGTCCGGGGAGCTGTTTTTT. Its protein is CASSVEAWSGELFF.

This clone was detected many times. The chain recombines TRBV5-8 with TRBJ1-5; the D is unclear. This CDR3 is built from 16 residues. V shed 3 bases and J shed 0 bases, with 13 bases lying between them. CDR1 and CDR2 (germline): SGHTS, YDEGEE. DNA of the CDR3: TGTGCCAGCAGCTCCACAGCGTATTATAGCAATCAGCCCCAGCATTTT. It encodes CASSSTAYYSNQPQHF.

The chain uses TRBV7-9 and TRBJ2-5; D is undetermined. The V and J ends lost 5 bases and 5 bases respectively, with 18 bases between them. The V gene's germline CDR1 is SEHNR and CDR2 FQNEAQ (reference sequence). This CDR3 is built from 15 residues. The chain's CDR3 is CASSQLLTLSETQYF. The CDR3 bases are TGTGCCAGCAGCCAACTGTTGACCCTTTCGGAGACCCAGTACTTC.

The rearrangement links TRBV19 to TRBJ2-3, with 9 bases lining up with TRBD1. With 7 bases clipped from V and 1 base from J, the junction kept 6 bases outside the gene matches. This CDR3 has 15 residues. Germline V gene sequence: CDR1 LNHDA, CDR2 SQIVND (reference sequence). The CDR3 loop is CASIRTGEGTDTQYF. As DNA, the CDR3 is TGTGCCAGTATCCGGACAGGGGAGGGCACAGATACGCAGTATTTT.

The chain employs TRBV9 and TRBJ2-3; D is uncertain. Germline values: CDR1 SGDLS, CDR2 YYNGEE. V was clipped by 3 bases and J by 6 bases, with 17 bases between them. This CDR3 comprises 15 residues. The CDR3: CASSAMMGSSDTQYF. DNA of the CDR3: TGTGCCAGCAGCGCGATGATGGGGTCTTCCGATACGCAGTATTTT.

CDR3: CASSQDGFVGQAYNEQFF. CDR3 in DNA: TGTGCCAGCAGCCAAGATGGTTTTGTGGGACAGGCATACAATGAGCAGTTCTTC. The chain uses TRBV14 and TRBJ2-1; TRBD1 matches 8 bases. The V and J ends lost 0 bases and 4 bases, in that order; junction bases with no gene match: 11. The CDR3 sequence is 18 residues long. From germline, CDR1 is SGHDN and CDR2 FVKESK. Using reference TRBV14 and TRBJ2-1 for the parts outside the CDR3, the full variable domain is EAGVTQFPSHSVIEKGQTVTLRCDPISGHDNLYWYRRVMGKEIKFLLHFVKESKQDESGMPNNRFLAERTGGTYSTLKVQPAELEDSGVYFCASSQDGFVGQAYNEQFFGPGTRLTVL.

In this sample, this clone turned up once. The chain is built from TRBV7-8 and TRBJ1-2; D is perhaps TRBD1 (5 bases). This CDR3 has 14 residues. The V gene's germline CDR1 is SGHVS and CDR2 FQNEAQ. Trimming cost V 3 bases and J 7 bases, with 15 bases left between them. This CDR3 is CASSFGGGGGGYTF. CDR3 in DNA: TGTGCCAGCAGCTTTGGCGGGGGGGGAGGTGGCTACACCTTC.

V gene TRBV7-2 combines with J gene TRBJ2-5; tentatively, D is TRBD1 (6 bases). The CDR3 length is 14 residues. Germline V gene lookup returns CDR1 SGHTA and CDR2 FQGNSA. V lost 4 bases, J lost 7 bases, and 16 bases lay in between. The CDR3 loop is CASSSPGTLGTQYF. The CDR3 coding sequence is TGTGCCAGCAGCTCGCCCGGGACATTAGGGACCCAGTACTTC.